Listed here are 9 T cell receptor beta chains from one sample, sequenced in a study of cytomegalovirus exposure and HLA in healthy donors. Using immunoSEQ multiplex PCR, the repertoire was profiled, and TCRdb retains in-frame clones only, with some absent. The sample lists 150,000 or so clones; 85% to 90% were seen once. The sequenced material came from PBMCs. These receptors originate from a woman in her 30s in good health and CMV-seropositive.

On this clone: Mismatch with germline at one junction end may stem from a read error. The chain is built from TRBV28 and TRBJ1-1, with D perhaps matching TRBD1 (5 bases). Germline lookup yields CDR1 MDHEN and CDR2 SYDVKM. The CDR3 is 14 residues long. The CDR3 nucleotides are TGCGCCAGCAGGGATCCAGGGTTGGACACTGAAGCTTTCTTT. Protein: CASRDPGLDTEAFF.

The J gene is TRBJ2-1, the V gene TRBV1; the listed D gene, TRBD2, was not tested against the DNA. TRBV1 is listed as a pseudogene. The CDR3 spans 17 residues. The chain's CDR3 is CTSSRARGLALDGEQFF. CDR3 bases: TGCACCAGCAGCCGAGCCCGAGGACTAGCGCTGGATGGTGAGCAGTTCTTC.

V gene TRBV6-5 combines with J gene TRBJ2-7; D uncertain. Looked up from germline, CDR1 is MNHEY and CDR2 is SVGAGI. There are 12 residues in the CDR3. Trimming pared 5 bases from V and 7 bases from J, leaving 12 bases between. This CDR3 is CASSPHREEQYF. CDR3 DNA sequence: TGTGCCAGCAGTCCCCACCGAGAAGAGCAGTACTTC.

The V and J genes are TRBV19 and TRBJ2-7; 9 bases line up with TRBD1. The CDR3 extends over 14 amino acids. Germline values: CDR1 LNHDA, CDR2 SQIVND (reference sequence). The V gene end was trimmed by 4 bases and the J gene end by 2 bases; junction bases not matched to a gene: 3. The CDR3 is CASSSGTGTYEQYF. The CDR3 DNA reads TGTGCCAGTAGTAGCGGGACAGGGACCTACGAGCAGTACTTC.

The CDR3 bases are TGTGCCAGCAGTTTGGGAGGGGCCCTGGATGAAAAACTGTTTTTT. This codes for CASSLGGALDEKLFF. J is TRBJ1-4 and V is TRBV28; possible D gene TRBD1, 5 bases. The ends were cut back, 3 bases at V and 6 bases at J, with 14 bases in the middle. There are 15 residues in the CDR3. Per germline, CDR1 MDHEN and CDR2 SYDVKM.

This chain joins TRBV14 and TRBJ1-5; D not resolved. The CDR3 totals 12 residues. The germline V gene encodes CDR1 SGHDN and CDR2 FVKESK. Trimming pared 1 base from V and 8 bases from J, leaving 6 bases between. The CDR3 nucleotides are TGTGCCAGCAGCCAAGTCGGAGAGCCCCAGCATTTT. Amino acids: CASSQVGEPQHF.

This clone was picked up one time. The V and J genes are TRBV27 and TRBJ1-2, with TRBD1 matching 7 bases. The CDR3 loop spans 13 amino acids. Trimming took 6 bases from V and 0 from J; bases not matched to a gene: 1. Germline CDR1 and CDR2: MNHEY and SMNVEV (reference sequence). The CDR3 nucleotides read TGTGCCAGCAGGGACAGGACTAACTATGGCTACACCTTC. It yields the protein CASRDRTNYGYTF.

DNA for the CDR3: TGCGCCAGCAGCTTCCTTCCCCGGACAGTACTAGATTCCAAAAACATTCAGTACTTC. It translates to CASSFLPRTVLDSKNIQYF. This chain uses TRBV5-1 with TRBJ2-4, with a possible D match to TRBD1 (6 bases). Germline V lookup: CDR1 SGHRS, CDR2 YFSETQ. This CDR3 is built from 19 residues. V lost 2 bases, J lost 2 bases, and 23 bases lay in between. Drawing the rest from reference TRBV5-1 and TRBJ2-4, the complete variable domain is KAGVTQTPRYLIKTRGQQVTLSCSPISGHRSVSWYQQTPGQGLQFLFEYFSETQRNKGNFPGRFSGRQFSNSRSEMNVSTLELGDSALYLCASSFLPRTVLDSKNIQYFGAGTRLSVL.

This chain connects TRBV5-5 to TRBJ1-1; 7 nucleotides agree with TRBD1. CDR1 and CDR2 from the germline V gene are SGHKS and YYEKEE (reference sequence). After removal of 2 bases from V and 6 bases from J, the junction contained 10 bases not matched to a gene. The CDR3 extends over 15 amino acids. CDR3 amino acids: CASSLLTGVSAEAFF. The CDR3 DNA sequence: TGTGCCAGCAGCTTACTAACAGGGGTGAGCGCTGAAGCTTTCTTT. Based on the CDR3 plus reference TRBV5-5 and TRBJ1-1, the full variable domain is DAGVTQSPTHLIKTRGQQVTLRCSPISGHKSVSWYQQVLGQGPQFIFQYYEKEERGRGNFPDRFSARQFPNYSSELNVNALLLGDSALYLCASSLLTGVSAEAFFGQGTRLTVV.